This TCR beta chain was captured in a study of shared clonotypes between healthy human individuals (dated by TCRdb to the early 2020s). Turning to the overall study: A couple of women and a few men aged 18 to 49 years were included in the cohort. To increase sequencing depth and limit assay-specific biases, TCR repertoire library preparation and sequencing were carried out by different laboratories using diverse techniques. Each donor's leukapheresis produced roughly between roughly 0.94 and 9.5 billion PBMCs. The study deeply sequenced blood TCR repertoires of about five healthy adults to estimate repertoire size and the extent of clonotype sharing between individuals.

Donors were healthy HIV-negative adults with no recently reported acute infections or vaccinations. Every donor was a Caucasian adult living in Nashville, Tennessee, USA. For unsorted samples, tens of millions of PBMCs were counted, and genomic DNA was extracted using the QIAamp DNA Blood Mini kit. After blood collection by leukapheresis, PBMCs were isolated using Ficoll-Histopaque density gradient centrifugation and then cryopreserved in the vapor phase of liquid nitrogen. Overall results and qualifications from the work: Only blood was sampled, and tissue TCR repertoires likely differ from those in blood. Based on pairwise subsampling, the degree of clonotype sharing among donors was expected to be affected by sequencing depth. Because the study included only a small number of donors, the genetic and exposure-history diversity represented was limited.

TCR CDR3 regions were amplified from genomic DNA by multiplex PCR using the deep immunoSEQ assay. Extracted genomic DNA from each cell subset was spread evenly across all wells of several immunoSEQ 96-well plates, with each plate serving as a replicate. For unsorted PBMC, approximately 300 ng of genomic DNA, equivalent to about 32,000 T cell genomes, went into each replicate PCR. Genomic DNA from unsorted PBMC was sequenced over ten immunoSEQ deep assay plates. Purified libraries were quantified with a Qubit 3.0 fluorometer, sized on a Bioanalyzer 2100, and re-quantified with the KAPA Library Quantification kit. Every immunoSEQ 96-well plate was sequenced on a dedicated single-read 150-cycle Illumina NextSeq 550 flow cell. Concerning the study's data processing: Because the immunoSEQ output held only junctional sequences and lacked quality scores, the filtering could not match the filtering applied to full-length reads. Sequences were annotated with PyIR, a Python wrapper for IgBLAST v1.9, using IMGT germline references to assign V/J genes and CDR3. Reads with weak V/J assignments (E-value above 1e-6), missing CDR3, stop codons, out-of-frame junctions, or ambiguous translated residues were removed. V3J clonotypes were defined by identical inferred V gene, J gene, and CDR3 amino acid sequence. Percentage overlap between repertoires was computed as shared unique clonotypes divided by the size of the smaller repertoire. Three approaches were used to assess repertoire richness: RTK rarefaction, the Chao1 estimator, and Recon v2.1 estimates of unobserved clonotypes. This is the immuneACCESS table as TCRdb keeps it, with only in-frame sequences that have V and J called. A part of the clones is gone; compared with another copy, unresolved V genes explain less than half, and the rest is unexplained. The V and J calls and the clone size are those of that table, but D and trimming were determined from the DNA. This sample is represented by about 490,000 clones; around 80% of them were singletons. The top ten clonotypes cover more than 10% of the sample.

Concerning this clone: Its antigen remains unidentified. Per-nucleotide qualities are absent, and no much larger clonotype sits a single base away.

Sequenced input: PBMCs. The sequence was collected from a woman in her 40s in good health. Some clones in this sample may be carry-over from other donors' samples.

The DNA sequence reads TGTGCCAGCATAGACAGGGCCTGGAACGAGCAGTACTTC. The translation is CASIDRAWNEQYF. The chain joins TRBV25-1 to TRBJ2-7; TRBD1 fits 7 bases in the junction. V has 7 bases trimmed and J has 5 bases trimmed; junction bases matching no gene number 8. Reading the germline V gene gives CDR1 MGHDK and CDR2 SYGVNS. Reading from cysteine to phenylalanine, the CDR3 counts 13 amino acids. Of all the DNA, just the CDR3 is kept, 39 bases in frame from base 1.